This is a list of T cell receptor beta chains from one sample in a study of T cells in tuberculosis. The table came from immunoSEQ multiplex PCR; TCRdb's copy has only in-frame clones and leaves some out. The table records tens of thousands of clones, just over 90% of them present only once. The starting material was PBMCs, obtained at tuberculosis diagnosis. These receptors were collected from an adult with tuberculosis. Some clones in this sample may be carry-over from other donors' samples. CDR3s include the opening cysteine and the closing phenylalanine or tryptophan. A D gene is named only where the DNA matches it firmly. Where a row states a size, it is once, few, many or the class of an expanded clone; other rows omit it.

V gene	J gene	clone size	D gene	CDR3 protein	CDR3 DNA
TRBV6-1	TRBJ2-2	.	TRBD1	CASPTGVGELFF	TGTGCCAGCCCAACAGGGGTCGGGGAGCTGTTTTTT
TRBV29-1	TRBJ2-2	once	TRBD1	CSVAQGQGAITGELFF	TGCAGCGTTGCCCAGGGACAGGGGGCCATCACCGGGGAGCTGTTTTTT
TRBV30	TRBJ2-1	.	.	CAWTNQGNEQFF	TGTGCCTGGACCAACCAGGGCAATGAGCAGTTCTTC
TRBV7-6	TRBJ1-1	.	TRBD1	CASSRRGQDTEAFF	TGTGCCAGCAGCCGCAGGGGGCAGGACACTGAAGCTTTCTTT
TRBV14	TRBJ2-7	.	TRBD1	CASSQTGLRDSSYEQYF	TGTGCCAGCAGCCAAACGGGGCTCCGGGACAGCTCCTACGAGCAGTACTTC
TRBV2	TRBJ2-7	.	.	CASERQEGYEQYF	TGTGCCAGCGAAAGACAGGAAGGGTACGAGCAGTACTTC
TRBV11-2	TRBJ1-6	.	TRBD1	CASSLDRGAPLHF	TGTGCCAGCAGCTTGGACAGGGGGGCACCCCTCCACTTT
TRBV4-1	TRBJ2-2	.	.	CASSLNRNTGELFF	TGCGCCAGCAGCCTAAACAGGAACACCGGGGAGCTGTTTTTT
TRBV27	TRBJ2-3	.	.	CASMGAITDTQYF	TGTGCCAGCATGGGGGCGATCACAGATACGCAGTATTTT
TRBV18	TRBJ2-1	.	.	CASSPEIGGNEQFF	TGTGCCAGCTCACCGGAAATTGGGGGGAATGAGCAGTTCTTC
TRBV6-1	TRBJ2-1	.	TRBD2	CASSEGAGLAGAGAFWEQFF	TGTGCCAGCAGTGAAGGAGCAGGACTAGCGGGGGCCGGAGCTTTTTGGGAGCAGTTCTTC
TRBV18	TRBJ1-1	.	TRBD1	CASSPGTGGFTEAFF	TGTGCCAGCTCACCAGGGACAGGGGGCTTTACTGAAGCTTTCTTT
TRBV10-3	TRBJ2-7	.	TRBD2	CAATSGGSYEQYF	TGTGCCGCTACTAGCGGGGGTTCCTACGAGCAGTACTTC
TRBV27	TRBJ1-6	.	.	CASSLWGPDSPLHF	TGTGCCAGCAGTTTATGGGGGCCAGATTCACCCCTCCACTTT
TRBV5-4	TRBJ1-2	.	TRBD1	CASSLDGTGRSGYTF	TGTGCCAGCAGCTTGGATGGGACAGGGCGGTCTGGCTACACCTTC
TRBV6-1	TRBJ2-7	.	.	CASTERSYEQYF	TGTGCCAGCACCGAGCGCTCCTACGAGCAGTACTTC
TRBV27	TRBJ1-5	.	.	CASSPGRENQPQHF	TGTGCCAGCAGCCCCGGAAGGGAGAATCAGCCCCAGCATTTT
TRBV7-2	TRBJ1-1	.	.	CASSLAGTLNTEAFF	TGTGCCAGCAGCCTCGCCGGGACATTGAACACTGAAGCTTTCTTT
TRBV19	TRBJ2-6	.	.	CASSIDREAGANVLTF	TGTGCCAGTAGTATCGACAGGGAGGCTGGGGCCAACGTCCTGACTTTC
TRBV27	TRBJ1-1	.	.	CASRFGRETEAFF	TGTGCCAGCAGGTTCGGGAGGGAGACTGAAGCTTTCTTT
TRBV11-2	TRBJ1-1	.	TRBD1	CASSLAPGQGATEAFF	TGTGCCAGCAGCTTAGCCCCGGGACAGGGGGCGACTGAAGCTTTCTTT
TRBV2	TRBJ1-1	.	.	CASTLRRQGNTEAFF	TGTGCCAGCACCTTGAGAAGGCAGGGGAACACTGAAGCTTTCTTT
TRBV7-6	TRBJ2-5	.	TRBD1	CASSSSRGFWTGETQYF	TGTGCCAGCAGCTCTAGTCGGGGATTTTGGACAGGGGAGACCCAGTACTTC
TRBV5-1	TRBJ2-2	.	TRBD2	CASSFWGGSNTGELFF	TGCGCCAGCAGCTTCTGGGGGGGTTCGAACACCGGGGAGCTGTTTTTT
TRBV19	TRBJ2-1	.	TRBD2	CASSVLGGAPDEQFF	TGTGCCAGTAGTGTTCTCGGGGGGGCTCCGGATGAGCAGTTCTTC
TRBV18	TRBJ2-7	once	.	CASSPAAGLYEQYF	TGTGCCAGCTCACCAGCGGCGGGGCTCTACGAGCAGTACTTC
TRBV27	TRBJ1-2	.	TRBD1	CASSPSTGYGYTF	TGTGCCAGCAGTCCTTCGACAGGGTATGGCTACACCTTC
TRBV19	TRBJ1-5	.	.	CASSRRGGSNQPQHF	TGTGCCAGTAGTAGGCGCGGGGGAAGCAATCAGCCCCAGCATTTT
TRBV29-1	TRBJ2-2	once	.	CSIRNGLGGELFF	TGCAGCATCCGAAACGGACTGGGCGGGGAGCTGTTTTTT
TRBV5-1	TRBJ2-7	.	.	CASSLVSGFSYEQYF	TGCGCCAGCAGCTTGGTTAGCGGCTTCTCCTACGAGCAGTACTTC